The 6 T cell receptor beta chains below were found in one sample sequenced in a study of shared clonotypes between healthy human individuals. This table comes from immunoSEQ multiplex PCR, and its TCRdb copy is limited to in-frame clones, with some not included. The sample has about 2.4 million clones; roughly 93% are singletons. Sample: naive CD4+ T cells from PBMCs. The subset denotes: CD45RA+ positively selected. These receptors were collected from a man aged 18-30 years in good health. Some clones in this sample may be carry-over from other donors' samples.

The rearrangement links TRBV2 to TRBJ2-3; D gene unclear. CDR1 and CDR2 (germline): SNHLY, FYNNEI. V lost 3 bases and J lost 6, with 13 bases in between. CDR3 length: 14 residues. CDR3: CASSEVTRADTQYF. CDR3 DNA: TGTGCCAGCAGTGAGGTGACACGGGCGGATACGCAGTATTTT. The variable domain in full, completed from reference TRBV2 and TRBJ2-3, reads EPEVTQTPSHQVTQMGQEVILRCVPISNHLYFYWYRQILGQKVEFLVSFYNNEISEKSEIFDDQFSVERPDGSNFTLKIRSTKLEDSAMYFCASSEVTRADTQYFGPGTRLTVL.

The chain has TRBV10-3 and TRBJ2-1; D call uncertain. Germline-derived CDR1 and CDR2 are ENHRY and SYGVKD. CDR3 length: 13 amino acids. Deletions cut 2 bases from V and 6 bases from J, with 8 bases between. CDR3 in amino acids: CAISEPPPNEQFF. DNA for the CDR3: TGTGCCATCAGTGAGCCGCCACCCAATGAGCAGTTCTTC.

CDR3 region: CASSIGQGPSYEQYF. The CDR3 DNA reads TGCGCCAGCAGCATCGGACAGGGCCCCTCCTACGAGCAGTACTTC. V usage is TRBV4-1 and J usage is TRBJ2-7, with TRBD1 matching 8 bases. CDR1 MGHRA and CDR2 YSYEKL come from the germline V gene. CDR3 length: 15 residues. The trim removed 5 bases at V and 0 bases at J, leaving 6 bases unmatched.

This chain joins TRBV5-1 and TRBJ2-7; 12 positions match TRBD2. Germline V lookup: CDR1 SGHRS, CDR2 YFSETQ. The CDR3 is 18 residues long. The V segment lost 0 bases and the J segment 4 bases; nucleotides outside the gene matches: 11. The CDR3 region has the DNA TGCGCCAGCAGCTTGGGTCCTAGCGGGAGGGCGGGTTGGTACGAGCAGTACTTC. It encodes CASSLGPSGRAGWYEQYF.

The genes are TRBV19 and TRBJ1-2; possibly TRBD1 for D (6 bases). CDR3 length: 14 residues. Trimming stripped 11 bases from V and 4 bases from J, with 20 bases between. Germline V lookup: CDR1 LNHDA, CDR2 SQIVND (reference sequence). CDR3 sequence: CASTRGDIAYGYTF. As DNA, the CDR3 is TGTGCCTCAACTCGAGGGGACATCGCCTATGGCTACACCTTC.

The rearrangement joins TRBV6-1 to TRBJ2-1, with 10 bases aligning to TRBD2. Germline CDR1 and CDR2: MNHNS and SASEGT. Germline trimming cut 4 bases from V and 4 bases from J; bases unmatched to any gene: 4. This CDR3 has 15 residues. The CDR3 protein is CASSGTSGNYNEQFF. The DNA for the CDR3 is TGTGCCAGCAGTGGGACTAGCGGCAATTACAATGAGCAGTTCTTC.